Shown below are 19 T cell receptor beta chains from a single sample sequenced in a study of cytomegalovirus exposure and HLA in healthy donors (dated by TCRdb to 2017 to 2019). The library relied on the immunoSEQ multiplex PCR assay. The multiplex PCR relied on a mix of 60 forward primers for TCR Vbeta segments and 13 reverse primers for TCR Jbeta segments. The source is immuneACCESS, and TCRdb retained only in-frame sequences with V and J called. Part of the clones is not carried over; for the studies checked, unresolved V genes explain less than half of this, and the remainder is unexplained. In this sample the table shows about 60,000 clones, around 82% of which occur a single time. The ten biggest clones cover about 6.5% of the sample. The material sequenced was PBMCs. The receptors stem from a male donor in good health and CMV-seronegative.

The V gene is TRBV2, the J gene TRBJ1-5; D may be TRBD1 (5 bases). Germline V gene sequence: CDR1 SNHLY, CDR2 FYNNEI. V was shortened by 2 bases and J by 3 bases, with 17 bases between the two germline ends. This CDR3 region has 17 residues. CDR3 residues: CASSERAGQGNNQPQHF. CDR3 in DNA: TGTGCCAGCAGTGAACGGGCAGGGCAAGGGAACAATCAGCCCCAGCATTTT.

The chain recombines TRBV6-4 with TRBJ2-3, with D perhaps matching TRBD2 (6 bases). The CDR3 loop spans 17 amino acids. Trimming removed 5 bases at V and 0 bases at J, with 18 bases between. Germline CDR1 reads MRHNA; CDR2 reads SNTAGT. In nucleotides, the CDR3 is TGTGCCAGCAGTCGCAACGGCGGTGGGACTAGCACAGATACGCAGTATTTT. It is translated as CASSRNGGGTSTDTQYF.

The sample holds one count of this clone. The chain links TRBV5-1 to TRBJ2-1; 9 positions match TRBD1. CDR1 is SGHRS and CDR2 is YFSETQ in the germline V gene. This CDR3 spans 17 amino acids. J was trimmed by 7 bases and V by 0 bases; bases with no gene match: 11. In nucleotides, the CDR3 is TGCGCCAGCAGCTTGGGAACCGGGACAGGGCCCCCTAATGAGCAGTTCTTC. The encoded protein is CASSLGTGTGPPNEQFF.

This clone occurred a few times. The chain joins TRBV4-2 to TRBJ2-7, with TRBD2 matching over 10 bases. V lost 0 bases, J lost 5 bases, and 10 bases stayed unmatched. The CDR3 is 17 residues long. The germline CDR1 and CDR2 sequences are LGHNA and YNFKEQ. This CDR3 is CASSQDDPGLAVNEQYF. The CDR3 DNA reads as TGTGCCAGCAGCCAAGATGACCCCGGACTAGCGGTCAACGAGCAGTACTTC.

This clone occurred a few times. The CDR3 spells CASSQDRGGGADTQYF. The CDR3 DNA reads TGTGCCAGCAGCCAAGACAGGGGCGGGGGGGCAGATACGCAGTATTTT. This chain connects TRBV4-2 to TRBJ2-3; 9 bases match TRBD2. In germline, CDR1 is LGHNA, CDR2 YNFKEQ. This CDR3 is 16 amino acids long. J lost 4 bases, V lost 0 bases, and 5 bases had no gene match.

V usage is TRBV4-2 and J usage is TRBJ2-2; TRBD2 matches 9 bases. The CDR3 has 17 residues. The ends lost 0 bases at V and 6 bases at J; junction bases unmatched: 8. The germline V gene encodes CDR1 LGHNA and CDR2 YNFKEQ. CDR3 nucleotide sequence: TGTGCCAGCAGCCAAGATGCGGGGCGGGGGGGCGCCGGGGAGCTGTTTTTT. This codes for CASSQDAGRGGAGELFF.

The chain has TRBV5-4 and TRBJ1-2; 7 bases match TRBD1. V was pared by 0 bases and J by 1 base, with 9 bases of the junction left unmatched. Germline assignment: CDR1 SGHNT and CDR2 YYREEE (reference sequence). CDR3 size: 17 residues. CDR3 coding DNA: TGTGCCAGCAGCTTGGGGGCGTGGCAGGGGGGTAACTATGGCTACACCTTC. It specifies CASSLGAWQGGNYGYTF.

There are a few counts of this clone. The chain recombines TRBV6-5 with TRBJ2-7; TRBD2 matches 13 bases. The V segment lost 5 bases and the J segment 2 bases; nucleotides outside the gene matches: 3. Germline assignment: CDR1 MNHEY and CDR2 SVGAGI. The CDR3 loop spans 15 amino acids. The CDR3: CASSTTSGGTYEQYF. The CDR3, as DNA: TGTGCCAGCAGTACGACTAGCGGGGGGACCTACGAGCAGTACTTC.

The V and J genes are TRBV7-2 and TRBJ2-1; TRBD2 matches at 7 bases. With 3 bases clipped from V and 2 bases from J, the junction kept 4 bases outside the gene matches. This CDR3 contains 15 residues. The germline V gene encodes CDR1 SGHTA and CDR2 FQGNSA. Here the CDR3 DNA reads TGTGCCAGCAGCTTTCGGGGGGAAACCTACAATGAGCAGTTCTTC. Encoded protein: CASSFRGETYNEQFF.

This clone came up once. This chain links TRBV6-5 with TRBJ2-1; 7 nucleotides agree with TRBD1. Germline V lookup: CDR1 MNHEY, CDR2 SVGAGI. V dropped 2 bases and J dropped 8; count of bases not matched to a gene: 9. The CDR3 sequence is 15 residues long. CDR3 sequence (DNA): TGTGCCAGCAGTTACGGGACAGCTACTACCTATGAGCAGTTCTTC. It encodes CASSYGTATTYEQFF.

V and J are TRBV5-5 and TRBJ1-5; D possibly corresponds to TRBD1 (6 bases). V was clipped by 4 bases and J by 0 bases, with 20 bases between them. This CDR3 is built from 18 residues. Looked up from germline, CDR1 is SGHKS and CDR2 is YYEKEE (reference sequence). DNA of the CDR3: TGTGCCAGCAGCCCGGGGGTGGGGGGGCCTTATAGCAATCAGCCCCAGCATTTT. Its translation: CASSPGVGGPYSNQPQHF.

The chain couples TRBV6-5 to TRBJ2-7; a possible D gene is TRBD2 (5 bases). Trimming removed 5 bases at V and 3 bases at J, with 17 bases between. The CDR3 extends over 15 amino acids. Germline assignment: CDR1 MNHEY and CDR2 SVGAGI. DNA for the CDR3: TGTGCCAGCAGTCCGGACTGGGCCTTGCTCTACGAGCAGTACTTC. Translation: CASSPDWALLYEQYF.

With regard to this clone: One end of the junction varies from germline; a read error may be responsible. V and J are TRBV5-1 and TRBJ1-3; 7 bases map to TRBD1. The germline V gene encodes CDR1 SGHRS and CDR2 YFSETQ. The CDR3 is 17 residues long. In DNA, the CDR3 is TGCGCCGGCAGCTTGGAAGGGACAGAGTTCTCTGGAAACACCATATATTTT. Translated: CAGSLEGTEFSGNTIYF.

There are a few counts of this clone. This chain connects TRBV16 to TRBJ1-5; D perhaps matches TRBD1 (5 bases). The CDR3 runs to 16 residues. Trimming shortened V by 2 bases and J by 0 bases, and 11 bases separated the two germline ends. Germline V gene sequence: CDR1 KGHSY, CDR2 FQNENV. The CDR3 spells CASSQVTVNSNQPQHF. CDR3 coding DNA: TGTGCCAGCAGCCAAGTGACAGTGAATAGCAATCAGCCCCAGCATTTT.

The CDR3 is CASSQDGTRGAETQYF. In DNA, the CDR3 is TGTGCCAGCAGCCAAGATGGGACTAGGGGGGCGGAGACCCAGTACTTC. The V call is TRBV4-2, the J call TRBJ2-5; 8 bases line up with TRBD2. Per the germline V gene, CDR1 is LGHNA and CDR2 is YNFKEQ. The CDR3 runs 16 residues. V dropped 0 bases and J dropped 5; count of bases not matched to a gene: 8.

The rearrangement links TRBV14 to TRBJ2-3, with D maybe TRBD2 (6 bases). The germline gives CDR1 SGHDN, CDR2 FVKESK. This CDR3 has 13 residues. The V and J ends lost 2 bases and 5 bases respectively, with 8 bases between them. CDR3 sequence: CASSQLGGDTQYF. The CDR3 nucleotides are TGTGCCAGCAGCCAATTGGGGGGAGATACGCAGTATTTT.

The CDR3: CSVGGGKGAVTGELFF. CDR3 DNA sequence: TGCAGCGTTGGTGGCGGGAAGGGGGCTGTCACCGGGGAGCTGTTTTTT. The genes are TRBV29-1 and TRBJ2-2, with a weak D call TRBD1 (7 bases). Trimming took 4 bases from V and 4 from J, leaving 19 bases between them. The CDR3 length is 16 residues. In germline, CDR1 is SQVTM, CDR2 ANQGSEA.

V is TRBV7-2 and J is TRBJ2-3, with 10 bases identical to TRBD1. V was clipped by 7 bases and J by 13 bases; unmatched bases: 11. The germline gives CDR1 SGHTA, CDR2 FQGNSA. The CDR3 is made up of 13 amino acids. This CDR3 is CASTTSTGTGEYF. The DNA for the CDR3 is TGTGCCAGCACCACGTCGACCGGGACAGGGGAGTATTTT.

This clone came up a few times. The V call is TRBV30, the J call TRBJ2-7; maybe TRBD1 (5 bases). V was cut by 0 bases and J by 2 bases, with 17 bases left in between. Germline CDR1 GTSNPN, CDR2 SVGIG (reference sequence). This CDR3 comprises 16 residues. CDR3 protein: CAWSVKFLVGAYEQYF. The CDR3, as DNA: TGTGCCTGGAGTGTAAAGTTTCTGGTAGGGGCCTACGAGCAGTACTTC.